This TCR beta chain appears in the sequencing data of a study of blood T cell repertoires in COVID-19 (dated by TCRdb to the early 2020s). About the full investigation: The collaborator samples originated in the United States, Italy and Spain and spanned the acute and convalescent phases of COVID-19. The material from the prospective study consisted of cDNA or gDNA derived from T cells, B-cell-depleted T cells, or PBMCs. The dataset comprised deeply sampled blood TCRbeta repertoires from subjects exposed to, actively infected with, or recovered from COVID-19. The repertoires were released in a freely available public database intended as a resource for research on the immune response to SARS-CoV-2. The samples were drawn from the first 160 participants of the ongoing ImmuneRACE study and from 1,254 subjects provided by 6 global collaborators. A de-identified subject ID, COVID-19 status, age in years and sex were almost always included in the sample metadata. Where available, HLA class I and class II types were obtained from metadata supplied by the sample provider rather than from assay-based typing. Overall study outcomes, separate from this receptor: Clinical and demographic metadata were provided uncurated, with the amount varying by source and participant.

The CDR3 runs 14 residues from the cysteine to the phenylalanine. Only the CDR3 DNA is retained, 42 bases long and in frame from the first base. CDR1 and CDR2 were assigned from the germline V gene as SGDLS and YYNGEE. V is clipped by 3 bases and J by 7 bases, and the sequence between their germline boundaries is 13 bases long. About this clone: The specificity of this receptor is unknown. Base qualities are not recorded, but no much larger clone differs from it by a single base.

One collaborating source in Seattle enrolled patients while the patients were actively infected and followed the patients over time throughout the course of disease. Whole blood was collected in K2EDTA tubes by collaborating institutions according to the institutions' own protocols. Collaborator samples were shipped for TCRbeta analysis as frozen whole blood, isolated PBMCs, or DNA extracted from either sample type. TCRbeta CDR3 regions were amplified from genomic DNA by means of the immunoSEQ Assay, a bias-controlled multiplex PCR. On the study's bioinformatics: Nucleated cell counts per sample were estimated from amplification of reference gene primers within the assay. Sequence reads were collapsed and filtered to measure the absolute abundance of every unique TCRbeta CDR3 rearrangement. For each sample, productive Simpson clonality was calculated by taking the square root of Simpson's diversity index across productive rearrangements. Entries here come from immuneACCESS through TCRdb and include only in-frame sequences with V and J called. Some clones fail to appear in such tables; in the studies checked, an unresolved V gene covers under half of the shortfall, and the cause of the remainder is unknown. The D gene and trimming were derived from the DNA, and the V and J assignments and clone size from that table. Counted in this sample were over 150,000 clones; roughly 84% of them appeared once. Jointly, the top ten make up 0.55% to 0.75% of the sample.

The V and J genes are TRBV9 and TRBJ2-2, with TRBD2 as a weak D call on 6 bases. This TCR was recovered from a man aged 55 to 70 with COVID-19, enrolled during active disease. The material sequenced was peripheral blood. The nucleotide sequence reads TGTGCCAGCAGCGCGGAGGGGTCTGGCGGGGAGCTGTTTTTT. This encodes CASSAEGSGGELFF.